This T cell receptor beta chain was captured in a study of regulatory T cells in long-lasting Graves disease. General observations from the study: Only a small sample size was used, which may have cut accuracy. Favoring TRBV28, TRBJ1-2 and TRBJ2-5 was a feature seen in persistent disease. Whereas approximately 980 public clonotypes were shared by new patients, persistent patients shared more, at some 3,000.

Arm-PCR of CDR3 regions and iRepertoire HTBI primers were the basis on which TCR beta libraries were built. TCRdb re-analysed the multiplex PCR reads in MiXCR, keeping a single row per CDR3 protein. The data show around 400,000 distinct CDR3 sequences, with 20% to 25% seen just once and about 27% held by the top ten. Concerning this clonotype itself: Its antigen remains unidentified.

Stated time point: persistent/refractory GD, antithyroid drugs over 5 years with positive TRAb. Extracted PBMC RNA gave rise to the TCR library. EDTA tubes received approximately 10 milliliters of collected peripheral blood. CDR1 LNHNV and CDR2 YYDKDF come from the germline V gene (reference sequence). Trimming stripped 5 bases from V and 5 bases from J, with 12 bases between. The length of the CDR3 is 14 residues. The chain recombines TRBV15 with TRBJ1-4; D may be TRBD1 (6 bases). The receptor comes from a female donor with Graves disease. The sequencing used peripheral blood mononuclear cells (PBMCs), collected when the disease was refractory, from a patient treated with antithyroid drugs. CDR3 in DNA: TGTGCCACCAGCCCCATGGGGGCCAATGAAAAACTGTTTTTT. It yields the protein CATSPMGANEKLFF.